This TCR beta chain comes out of a study of cytomegalovirus exposure and HLA in healthy donors. Study-level points and caveats: With later analysis, a missense DCLRE1C variant became linked to TCR beta V- and J-gene trimming. Prior analysis indicated that the majority of TCR beta V segments exhibited productivity approximately 87% or approximately 30% of the time. A later analysis showed that HLA-associated TCR beta chains had undergone more clonal expansion than equally common others.

Amplification used 60 Vbeta primers and 13 Jbeta primers. Authors' processing steps: An analysis performed later counted roughly 80 million unique TCR beta chains (approximately 10 million of them shared). Some clones are missing from TCRdb's copy, which holds only in-frame ones; the method was immunoSEQ multiplex PCR. The DNA gave D and trimming, while V, J and clone size come from that table. The data show under 85,000 clones, approximately 72% seen once. The ends were cut back, 4 bases at V and 2 bases at J, with 17 bases in the middle. The CDR3 is 16 amino acids. The germline V gene encodes CDR1 SGHRS and CDR2 YFSETQ. For this clone: Its antigen is as yet unknown.

The clonotype was recovered from a woman aged 30 to 39 in good health and CMV-seronegative. The genes are TRBV5-1 and TRBJ2-3; D unresolved. Sequencing input: PBMCs. CDR3 in amino acids: CASSPNLAGYTDTQYF. The CDR3 region has the DNA TGCGCCAGCAGCCCGAATCTGGCAGGATACACAGATACGCAGTATTTT.